The T cell receptor beta chain under discussion was sequenced for a study of cytomegalovirus exposure and HLA in healthy donors (dated by TCRdb to about 2017). Concerning the study at large: According to an earlier analysis of several hundred of the donors, about 180 million T cells yielded 117 million unique TCR beta sequences and less than 300 Gb of sequence data. To predict cytomegalovirus infection status, the study brought together high-throughput TCR immunosequencing, statistical association of individual TCRs with disease status, and machine learning. Alongside the repertoire data, information on donor age, sex, ethnicity and CMV serostatus was compiled. The study aimed to test whether signatures of past pathogen exposure could be identified by cataloging public T cell receptors. All discovery cohort repertoires had been generated on a single sequencing platform. Typing coverage varied by locus: roughly 629-630 donors for A, B, C, DRB1 and DQB1; around 560 for DQA1; about 570 for DPA1; around 450 for DPB1. In a later analysis, previously published TCR beta repertoires from 600 to 850 donors were re-analyzed and high-resolution HLA genotyping was added so that TCR occurrence patterns could be studied. Among around 400 genotyped donors of the cohort, an average of about 220,000 unique TCR beta nucleotide sequences was sequenced per donor, of which roughly 18% were non-productive. A later genetic analysis used genome-wide SNP genotypes for about 65% of the roughly 700 donors, treating that subset as a discovery cohort. Rather than using new phenotypic data, the later analysis identified candidate immune exposures from TCR beta sequences and from how often those sequences occurred across donors. The genetic ancestry cluster associated with self-reported Caucasian donors included over 65% of the 398 genotyped donors. An early release that covered several hundred HLA-typed donors contained around 300 gigabases of sequencing data and tens of millions of unique TCR sequences. Class I and class II HLA loci were covered by the typing at four-digit resolution. Four or five DR-DQ haplotypes were handled as single units for association and clustering because linkage in the cohort was strong. The study profiled the T cell repertoires of 666 subjects by immunosequencing and related them to cytomegalovirus serostatus. A separate validation cohort of roughly 110 different subjects was used in addition to the roughly 620-subject first cohort. An earlier analysis of 587 of the donors used high-throughput TCR beta sequencing to judge whether each TCR beta V gene segment behaved as functional or pseudogenic. The paper's findings and limits, for the study overall: Specific HLA alleles were associated with over 15,000 TCR beta sequences at a false discovery rate of 0.05 in a later analysis. Only TCR beta chains were sequenced in this cohort, and the absence of alpha or paired-chain data limited detectable features. It was suggested by the authors that the approach could potentially be generalized to other disease states and immunological phenotypes. In a later analysis, TCR association rates were found to vary across HLA loci, with the most associated TCRs seen for DRB1 alleles and the fewest for HLA-C alleles. In a later analysis, most CMV-associated TCR beta chains were found to appear HLA-restricted, with HLA associations seemingly driven largely by CMV exposure. When HLA alleles, especially DR and DQ, strongly co-occurred, attributing TCR associations to individual alleles was difficult. The classifier was reported to diagnose cytomegalovirus status with high specificity and sensitivity in both the original and validation cohorts. Roughly uniform sequencing depth across donors was assumed in presence/absence analyses, although this assumption may not hold. Because HLA typing was unavailable for some donors at each locus, only the typed subset was used in association tests. A group of highly shared sequence variants was considered likely to be a technical artifact of the sequencing pipeline. Immune exposure information for the cohort was limited to CMV serostatus. V-gene and J-gene trimming of TCR beta chains was associated with a missense DCLRE1C variant in a later genetic analysis, and the association was replicated in an independent cohort. In the study, about 150 TCR beta chains were listed as associated with cytomegalovirus. Compared with the roughly 600-donor mean, donors in an Asian-associated ancestry cluster had fewer N-insertions in productive TCRs, according to a later genetic analysis. Across donors, most TCR sequences were observed very rarely, whereas some public TCRs were present in many individuals. In vitro tests confirmed that a few of the cytomegalovirus-associated TCR beta chains recognize cytomegalovirus antigens. Several of the top co-occurrence clusters appeared to be linked to parvovirus B19, influenza, CMV and Epstein-Barr virus, according to a later analysis. In an earlier analysis of several hundred of the donors, most TCR beta V segments were observed in productive rearrangements about 90% or about 30% of the time, broadly matching IMGT annotations. A further reported finding was that TCR beta sequences accurately predicted the HLA-A and HLA-B alleles for most subjects in the first cohort. Some IMGT-functional V segments, including TRBV6-2 and TRBV6-3, could not be distinguished by the 87-base-pair reads and were therefore excluded. Because counts were too low, roughly 17 rarely observed V segments, including chromosome 9 orphons, were left out of the earlier analysis of a few hundred of the donors. Linkage disequilibrium might explain the correlated functional status among segregating V segments, but an unknown experimental factor could not be excluded. In a later analysis, HLA-associated TCR beta chains showed more clonal expansion and lower generation probabilities than non-associated chains that were equally common.

The germline ends are 9 bases apart after V is trimmed by 5 bases and J by 1 base. For CDR1 and CDR2, the germline V gene (reference sequence) lists LNHNV and YYDKDF. The CDR3 goes from the cysteine to the phenylalanine over 13 residues. Only the CDR3 DNA stays, 39 bases, in frame from base 1. For this clone: Its antigen specificity is not known. Nothing much larger sits one base from this clone, and base qualities are not available.

Libraries came from the immunoSEQ multiplex PCR assay. For the multiplex PCR, a mixture combining 60 forward primers for TCR Vbeta segments and 13 reverse primers for TCR Jbeta segments was used. The CDR3 region of rearranged TCR beta genes was amplified from genomic DNA with a multiplex PCR assay. Amplified TCR beta libraries were sequenced as 87-base-pair reads on the Illumina HiSeq System. As for how the authors treated the data: A later analysis counted about 80 million unique TCR beta chains across the 666 repertoires, and 9 million to 14 million of these chains were shared by at least two donors. A nearest-neighbor algorithm error-corrected the raw reads and collapsed the reads into unique sequences, merging closely related sequences to remove PCR and sequencing errors. Alignment of CDR3 sequences to IMGT reference sequences was used to assign V, D and J gene segments. For a sequence to be retained, a match of at least six nucleotides was required to both a V gene segment and a J gene segment. Rearrangements were called productive when the CDR3 lacked stop codons and stayed in frame with V and J; all others were non-productive. Following IMGT convention, CDR3 was defined as the stretch from the second conserved V-encoded cysteine to the conserved J-encoded phenylalanine. In an earlier analysis of around 600 of the donors, sequences lacking an unambiguous match to a single V gene segment were excluded. An earlier analysis of a few hundred of the donors called V segments functional above 56.7% productive rearrangements and segregating when the between-donor standard deviation exceeded 5%. A statistical classification framework was developed to diagnose cytomegalovirus status using the catalog of TCR beta chain sequences. In a later analysis, V and J genes were assigned by comparing TCR nucleotide sequences against IMGT/GENE-DB human TR gene sequences. Using the TCRdist pipeline, a later analysis assigned CDR3 sequences along with most-parsimonious VDJ recombination scenarios. A later analysis defined each TCR beta chain by its CDR3 amino acid sequence plus V-gene family, and excluded reads lacking a unique V-gene family. As a way to deal with suspected cross-contamination and a sequencing artifact, a later analysis dropped over 550 nucleotide sequences that were highly shared and had low generation probability. A later analysis calculated a clonal expansion index for each public chain from normalized within-repertoire ranks of inferred template counts. Generation probabilities in a later analysis came from a VDJ recombination model fitted to out-of-frame rearrangements, and those results were checked against IGoR. Hypergeometric tests were used in a later analysis to score TCR-TCR, TCR-HLA and TCR-CMV co-occurrence, with a repertoire-size bias correction applied to the TCR pairs. In a later analysis, false discovery rates were estimated by permuting HLA or CMV assignments 20 times. In a later analysis, co-occurring TCRs were grouped with DBSCAN, and TCRdist sequence similarity was added when clustering was performed within HLA-allele-positive subsets. Co-occurrence clustering excluded repertoires with fewer than 30,000 or more than 120,000 public chains, plus five with anomalous nucleotide sharing. The source is immuneACCESS, and TCRdb retained only in-frame sequences with V and J called. Part of the clones is not carried over; for the studies checked, unresolved V genes explain less than half of this, and the remainder is unexplained. V and J calls and clone size follow that table, whereas D and trimming were derived from the DNA. The sample includes about 190,000 clones, with about 70% observed a single time. The top ten clonotypes cover less than 2% of the sample.

The cohort was made up of about 670 healthy bone marrow donors. Cohort members were all nominally healthy when sampled, although unrecorded immune exposures were likely present. The donor was CMV seronegative and belonged to the group of 352 seronegative cohort members. A peripheral blood sample was collected from each donor, and TCR beta sequencing was performed on peripheral blood mononuclear cells. The Qiagen DNeasy Blood Extraction Kit was used to extract genomic DNA from the blood cell samples. Input material: PBMCs. This receptor was identified in a young woman in good health and CMV-seronegative. The sequence is built from TRBV15 and TRBJ2-7, with no confident D gene call. The CDR3 protein sequence reads: CATSESRSYEQYF. The DNA is as follows: TGTGCCACCAGCGAAAGTCGGTCCTACGAGCAGTACTTC.